This TCR beta chain was identified during a study of response to subunit inactivated influenza vaccine. TCRdb used MiXCR to reprocess the RT-PCR reads, holding one entry per CDR3 protein. The sample carries under 550,000 distinct CDR3 sequences, less than 8% recorded once. The input for sequencing was PBMCs from blood, taken less than 30 months after vaccination. This TCR was sampled from a man aged 45 to 75 who received an inactivated influenza vaccine.

Here the CDR3 reads CASSQNRDEKLFF. CDR3 bases: TGTGCCAGCAGCCAAAACAGGGATGAAAAACTGTTTTTT. The chain has TRBV5-6 and TRBJ1-4; possibly TRBD1 for D (6 bases). The germline V gene has CDR1 SGHDT and CDR2 YYEEEE. The CDR3 contains 13 residues. V was shortened by 4 bases and J by 6 bases, with 10 bases between the two germline ends.